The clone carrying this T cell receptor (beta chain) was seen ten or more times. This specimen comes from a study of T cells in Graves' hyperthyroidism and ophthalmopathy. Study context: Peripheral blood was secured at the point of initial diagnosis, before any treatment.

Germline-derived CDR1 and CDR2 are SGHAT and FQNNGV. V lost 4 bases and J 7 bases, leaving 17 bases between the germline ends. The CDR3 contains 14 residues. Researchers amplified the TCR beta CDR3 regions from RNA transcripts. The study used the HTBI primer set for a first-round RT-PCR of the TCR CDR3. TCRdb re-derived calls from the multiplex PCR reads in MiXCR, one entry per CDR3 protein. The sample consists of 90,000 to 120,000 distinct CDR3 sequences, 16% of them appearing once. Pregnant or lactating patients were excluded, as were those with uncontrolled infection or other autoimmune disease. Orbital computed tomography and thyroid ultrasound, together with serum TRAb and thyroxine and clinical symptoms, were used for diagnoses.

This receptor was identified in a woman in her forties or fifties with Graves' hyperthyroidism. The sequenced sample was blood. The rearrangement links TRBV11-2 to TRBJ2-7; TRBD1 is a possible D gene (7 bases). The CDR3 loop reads CASSYRGGDGEQYV. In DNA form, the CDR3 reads TGTGCCAGCAGCTACAGGGGCGGGGATGGGGAGCAGTACGTC.